This is a list of T cell receptor beta chains from one sample in a study of cytomegalovirus exposure and HLA in healthy donors. Repertoires were generated with immunoSEQ multiplex PCR, while TCRdb's copy carries only in-frame clones and drops some. The sample records under 200,000 clones, roughly 80% being singletons. The sequenced material came from PBMCs. These receptors were obtained from a middle-aged man in good health and CMV-seropositive. The conserved cysteine and the conserved F or W are not part of the CDR3 here. Rows give clone size only sometimes, using once, few, many, or a class for an expanded clone.

j_call	v_call	clone_size	cdr3_aa
TRBJ2-7	TRBV4-1	-	ASSHPQRTYEQY
TRBJ1-4	TRBV13	-	ASSSGQGLKLF
TRBJ2-7	TRBV10-2	-	ASSAGLGDEQY
TRBJ2-2	TRBV11-3	-	ASSSGGATGELF
TRBJ2-7	TRBV18	few	ASSPAGSYEQY
TRBJ2-3	TRBV7-3	once	ASSLSPAGGADTQY
TRBJ2-5	TRBV9	-	ASSVGQGVQETQY
TRBJ2-7	TRBV18	-	ATRGQSYEQY
TRBJ2-3	TRBV7-2	once	ASSSKEGLHRRGQY
TRBJ1-1	TRBV6-5	-	ASSSPGTGNTEAF
TRBJ1-4	TRBV19	-	ATRDREATNEKLF
TRBJ1-5	TRBV27	-	ASSFGQGERPQH
TRBJ2-7	TRBV5-4	-	ASSVQGNEQY
TRBJ1-5	TRBV6-1	-	ASSEDRQVDQPQH
TRBJ2-5	TRBV5-1	-	ASSLTSVGVVEQY
TRBJ2-5	TRBV25-1	few	ASRPTPASGGSETQY
TRBJ2-1	TRBV7-9	-	ASSLVGLTRLNEQF
TRBJ2-1	TRBV2	-	ATRGTDYNEQF
TRBJ1-1	TRBV14	-	ASSRLGTVNTEAF
TRBJ1-2	TRBV4-1	-	ASSQAGQGVMGYT
TRBJ2-1	TRBV5-4	-	ASYHGGTSSYNEQF
TRBJ2-1	TRBV12-5	-	ASGRGVGYNEQF
TRBJ1-3	TRBV5-1	-	ASSLVGQGVDTIY
TRBJ1-1	TRBV7-9	-	ASSLVTGLGSVEAF
TRBJ1-3	TRBV5-1	-	ASSSEQGSPSGNTIY
TRBJ2-3	TRBV19	-	ASCSFLGGGEDTQY
TRBJ2-5	TRBV7-2	-	ASSLVAHLQETQY
TRBJ2-7	TRBV7-9	few	ASSLRGGYEQY
TRBJ1-3	TRBV5-1	-	ASSLGQAGNTIY
TRBJ1-5	TRBV5-8	-	ASGVQGNQPQH
TRBJ1-1	TRBV7-2	-	ASSSRVQTEAF
TRBJ2-3	TRBV4-3	-	ASSQEGGESDTQY
TRBJ1-3	TRBV6-6	-	ASRQGSGNTIY
TRBJ1-3	TRBV5-1	-	ASSPGQGARNTIY
TRBJ1-2	TRBV25-1	-	ASSSDRVVYGYT
TRBJ2-2	TRBV7-9	-	ASSHGGAGELF
TRBJ2-5	TRBV9	-	ASSVGRLAGGFQETQY
TRBJ2-3	TRBV5-6	-	ASSFSRDRATDTQY
TRBJ2-7	TRBV30	-	AWSQTYEQY
TRBJ2-7	TRBV4-3	-	ASSQDRLAADEQY
TRBJ1-5	TRBV6-6	-	ASSATGLGNQPQH
TRBJ1-5	TRBV27	-	ASSLSPPLSGQPQH
TRBJ1-4	TRBV11-1	-	ASSRGTPNEKLF
TRBJ1-5	TRBV7-3	few	ASSLRPEYQPQH
TRBJ1-1	TRBV9	-	ASTGQTNTEAF
TRBJ1-3	TRBV4-2	-	ASSQGGVVSGNTIY
TRBJ1-1	TRBV5-1	few	ASSLTGEAF
TRBJ2-5	TRBV7-6	once	ASSLAQKTQY
TRBJ2-5	TRBV7-9	few	ASSLDGTRHYQETQY
TRBJ1-5	TRBV4-1	few	ASSHWTGGSNQPQH
TRBJ2-2	TRBV7-3	-	ASSLTSGHTGELF
TRBJ2-7	TRBV4-1	-	ASSQDPIGTGGTYEQY
TRBJ2-3	TRBV10-2	once	ASSVTSGGTDTQY
TRBJ1-1	TRBV10-2	-	ASSEQPQGRLMMNTEAF